The sequence of this T cell receptor (beta chain) was determined in a study of blood T cell repertoires in COVID-19. Under the authors' procedure: Reference gene primer amplification gave nucleated cell count estimates. Produced via immunoSEQ multiplex PCR; TCRdb's table is partial and in-frame only. V, J and clone size derive from that table, while D and trimming were established from the DNA sequence. This table holds about 200,000 clones, roughly 77% found once. Seattle's cohort entered during active infection and was followed longitudinally. The CDR3 spans 16 residues. Trimming pared 4 bases from V and 5 bases from J, leaving 18 bases between. Germline V lookup: CDR1 MNHEY, CDR2 SVGAGI.

The receptor was isolated from a woman between 40 and 55 years old with COVID-19, enrolled during active disease. Sequencing input: peripheral blood. V usage is TRBV6-5 and J usage is TRBJ2-1; weak D call: TRBD1 (5 bases). DNA for the CDR3: TGTGCCAGCAGTTTACGACAGAGGTCGGCTGACAATGAGCAGTTCTTC. This sequence encodes CASSLRQRSADNEQFF.